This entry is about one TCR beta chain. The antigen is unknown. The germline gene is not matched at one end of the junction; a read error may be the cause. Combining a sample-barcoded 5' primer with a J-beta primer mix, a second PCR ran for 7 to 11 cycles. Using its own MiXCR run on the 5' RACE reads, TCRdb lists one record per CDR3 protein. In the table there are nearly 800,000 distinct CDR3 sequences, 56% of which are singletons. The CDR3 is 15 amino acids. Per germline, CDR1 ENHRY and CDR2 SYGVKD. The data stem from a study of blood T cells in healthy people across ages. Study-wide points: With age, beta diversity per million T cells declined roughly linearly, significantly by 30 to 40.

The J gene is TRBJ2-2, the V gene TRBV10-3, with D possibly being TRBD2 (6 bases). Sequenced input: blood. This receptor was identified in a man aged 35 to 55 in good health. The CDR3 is CASSLGAEGTGELFF. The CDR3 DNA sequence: TGTGCCAGCAGTTTAGGGGCGGAGGGGACCGGGGAGCTGTTTTTT.